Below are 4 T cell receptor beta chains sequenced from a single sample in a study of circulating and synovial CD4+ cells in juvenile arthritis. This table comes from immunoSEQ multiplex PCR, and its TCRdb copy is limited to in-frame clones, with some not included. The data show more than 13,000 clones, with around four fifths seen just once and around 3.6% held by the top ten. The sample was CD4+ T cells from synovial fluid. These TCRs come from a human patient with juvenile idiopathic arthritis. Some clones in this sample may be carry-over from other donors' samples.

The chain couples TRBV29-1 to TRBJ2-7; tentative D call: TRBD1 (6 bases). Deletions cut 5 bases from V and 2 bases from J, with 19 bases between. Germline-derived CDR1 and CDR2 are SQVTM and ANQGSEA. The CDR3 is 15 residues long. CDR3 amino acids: CSVKVLRGQPYEQYF. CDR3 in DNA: TGCAGCGTTAAGGTACTCCGTGGACAGCCCTACGAGCAGTACTTC.

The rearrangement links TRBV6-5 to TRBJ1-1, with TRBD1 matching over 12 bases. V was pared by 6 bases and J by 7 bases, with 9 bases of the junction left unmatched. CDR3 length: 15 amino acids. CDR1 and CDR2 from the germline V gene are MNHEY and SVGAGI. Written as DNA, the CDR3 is TGTGCCAGCAGCCCTCCCGGGACAGGGGGCGGTGAAGCTTTCTTT. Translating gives CASSPPGTGGGEAFF.

The DNA for the CDR3 is TGCGCCAGCAGCTTGGAACAGGGTAAGAAGCAGTACTTC. Its protein is CASSLEQGKKQYF. The chain has TRBV5-1 and TRBJ2-7, with D maybe TRBD1 (6 bases). Trimming stripped 0 bases from V and 8 bases from J, with 12 bases between. The CDR3 contains 13 residues. The germline V gene has CDR1 SGHRS and CDR2 YFSETQ.

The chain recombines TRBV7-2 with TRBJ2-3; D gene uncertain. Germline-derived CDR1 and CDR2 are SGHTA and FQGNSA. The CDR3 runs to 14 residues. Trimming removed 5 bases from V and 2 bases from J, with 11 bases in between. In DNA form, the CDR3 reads TGTGCCAGCAGCGGGTACTATCACACAGATACGCAGTATTTT. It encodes CASSGYYHTDTQYF. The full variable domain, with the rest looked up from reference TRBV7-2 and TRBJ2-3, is GAGVSQSPSNKVTEKGKDVELRCDPISGHTALYWYRQSLGQGLEFLIYFQGNSAPDKSGLPSDRFSAERTGGSVSTLTIQRTQQEDSAVYLCASSGYYHTDTQYFGPGTRLTVL.